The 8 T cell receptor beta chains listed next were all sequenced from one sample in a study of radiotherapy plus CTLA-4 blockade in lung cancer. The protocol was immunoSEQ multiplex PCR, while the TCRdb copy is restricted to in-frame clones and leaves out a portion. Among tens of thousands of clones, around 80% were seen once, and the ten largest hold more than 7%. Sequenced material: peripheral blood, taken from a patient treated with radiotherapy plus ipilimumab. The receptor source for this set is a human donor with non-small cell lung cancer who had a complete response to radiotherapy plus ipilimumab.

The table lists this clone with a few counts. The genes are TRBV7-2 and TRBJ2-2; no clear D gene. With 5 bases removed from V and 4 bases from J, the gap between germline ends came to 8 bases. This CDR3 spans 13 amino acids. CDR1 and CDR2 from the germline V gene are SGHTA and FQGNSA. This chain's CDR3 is CASSPSVTGELFF. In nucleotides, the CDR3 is TGTGCCAGCAGCCCCTCTGTCACCGGGGAGCTGTTTTTT.

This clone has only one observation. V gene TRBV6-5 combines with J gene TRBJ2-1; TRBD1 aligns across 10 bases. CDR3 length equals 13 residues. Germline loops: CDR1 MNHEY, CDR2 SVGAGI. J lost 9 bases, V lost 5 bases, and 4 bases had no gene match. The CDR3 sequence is CASSVTGGSEQFF. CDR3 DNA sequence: TGTGCCAGCAGTGTGACAGGGGGCAGTGAGCAGTTCTTC.

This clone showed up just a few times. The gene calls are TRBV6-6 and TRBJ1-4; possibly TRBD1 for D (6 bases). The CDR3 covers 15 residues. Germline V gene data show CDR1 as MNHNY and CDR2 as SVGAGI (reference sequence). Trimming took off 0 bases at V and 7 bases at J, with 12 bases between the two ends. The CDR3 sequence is CASSYSRDIGEKLFF. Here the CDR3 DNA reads TGTGCCAGCAGTTACTCCCGGGACATTGGTGAAAAACTGTTTTTT.

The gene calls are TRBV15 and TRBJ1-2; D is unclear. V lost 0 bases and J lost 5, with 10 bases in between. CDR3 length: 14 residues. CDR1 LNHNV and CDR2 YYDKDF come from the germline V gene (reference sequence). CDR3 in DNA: TGTGCCACCAGCAGAGATCAAGCAGGATATGGCTACACCTTC. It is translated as CATSRDQAGYGYTF.

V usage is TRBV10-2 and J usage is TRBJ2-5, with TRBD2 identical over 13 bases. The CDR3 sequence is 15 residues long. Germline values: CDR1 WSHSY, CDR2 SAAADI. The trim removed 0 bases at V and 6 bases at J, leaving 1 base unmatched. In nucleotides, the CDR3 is TGCGCCAGCAGTGAGTCACTAGCGGGAGGGAAGACCCAGTACTTC. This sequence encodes CASSESLAGGKTQYF.

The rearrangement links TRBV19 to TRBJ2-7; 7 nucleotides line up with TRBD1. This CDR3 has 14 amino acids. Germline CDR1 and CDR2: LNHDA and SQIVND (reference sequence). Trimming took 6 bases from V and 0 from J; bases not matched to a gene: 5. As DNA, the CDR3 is TGTGCCAGTAGACCATGGGACAGCTCCTACGAGCAGTACTTC. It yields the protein CASRPWDSSYEQYF.

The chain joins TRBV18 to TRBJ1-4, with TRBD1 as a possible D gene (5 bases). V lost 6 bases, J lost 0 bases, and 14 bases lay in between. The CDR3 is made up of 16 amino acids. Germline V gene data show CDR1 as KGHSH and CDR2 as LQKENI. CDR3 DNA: TGTGCCAGCTCGCCCGGGACGATTGCAACTAATGAAAAACTGTTTTTT. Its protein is CASSPGTIATNEKLFF.

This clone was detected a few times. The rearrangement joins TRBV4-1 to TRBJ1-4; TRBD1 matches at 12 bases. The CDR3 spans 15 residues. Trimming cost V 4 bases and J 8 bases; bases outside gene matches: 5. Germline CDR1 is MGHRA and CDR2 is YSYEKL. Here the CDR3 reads CASSRDRGRGEKLFF. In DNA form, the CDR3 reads TGCGCCAGCAGCCGGGACAGGGGGCGAGGGGAAAAACTGTTTTTT.